One and the same sample provided the 3 T cell receptor beta chains below, sequenced in a study of blood T cell repertoires in COVID-19. Libraries were prepared by immunoSEQ multiplex PCR; TCRdb keeps only in-frame clonotypes and omits some of them. The sample consists of fewer than 200,000 clones, about 88% of them appearing once. The sample comprised peripheral blood. These receptor sequences come from a man aged 18 to 30 who had recovered from COVID-19.

The chain combines TRBV19 with TRBJ2-1, with 13 nucleotides matching TRBD2. The V gene's germline CDR1 is LNHDA and CDR2 SQIVND (reference sequence). Unmatched junction bases numbered 11, after V lost 3 bases and J lost 9 bases. The CDR3 consists of 17 residues. CDR3 sequence: CASSIGSGLAGKGEQFF. The CDR3, as DNA: TGTGCCAGTAGTATCGGGTCGGGACTAGCGGGGAAGGGTGAGCAGTTCTTC.

The rearrangement links TRBV10-3 to TRBJ2-7; 7 bases agree with TRBD1. This CDR3 region has 14 residues. Germline values: CDR1 ENHRY, CDR2 SYGVKD. After removal of 6 bases from V and 3 bases from J, the junction contained 8 bases not matched to a gene. In nucleotides, the CDR3 is TGTGCCATCAGGCCGGACAGGATCGTCTACGAGCAGTACTTC. This translates into CAIRPDRIVYEQYF.

The gene calls are TRBV7-6 and TRBJ2-2; 14 bases align to TRBD2. Germline V gene sequence: CDR1 SGHVS, CDR2 FNYEAQ. The CDR3 runs to 16 residues. With 5 bases clipped from V and 4 bases from J, the junction kept 3 bases outside the gene matches. The CDR3 is CASSLGLAGGTGELFF. The CDR3 DNA reads as TGTGCCAGCAGCCTCGGACTAGCGGGAGGCACCGGGGAGCTGTTTTTT.